Each of the 20 T cell receptor beta chains below was sequenced from the same sample in a study of cytomegalovirus exposure and HLA in healthy donors. PCR primers comprised 60 Vbeta and 13 Jbeta primers. Assay: immunoSEQ multiplex PCR; the TCRdb copy retains only in-frame clones and omits some. The sample holds just over 80,000 clones. The sequencing sample was made of PBMCs. All receptors come from a woman in her 30s in good health and CMV-seronegative.

The chain employs TRBV5-1 and TRBJ2-7; 7 bases are a match to TRBD1. The trim removed 4 bases at V and 5 bases at J, leaving 12 bases unmatched. In germline, CDR1 is SGHRS, CDR2 YFSETQ. The CDR3 loop spans 15 amino acids. The CDR3 region is CASSLQGQVIDEQYF. The CDR3 DNA follows: TGCGCCAGCAGCCTCCAAGGACAGGTGATCGACGAGCAGTACTTC.

The chain links TRBV5-1 to TRBJ2-2, with 8 bases that match TRBD1. J lost 4 bases, V lost 2 bases, and 4 bases had no gene match. The CDR3 covers 15 residues. Germline loops: CDR1 SGHRS, CDR2 YFSETQ. The CDR3 reads CASSFGQGRTGELFF. The CDR3 bases are TGCGCCAGCAGCTTCGGACAGGGTCGCACCGGGGAGCTGTTTTTT.

V gene TRBV19 combines with J gene TRBJ2-7; the match to TRBD2 covers 13 bases. The CDR3 contains 15 residues. CDR1 is LNHDA and CDR2 is SQIVND in the germline V gene (reference sequence). V lost 6 bases, J lost 4 bases, and 6 bases stayed unmatched. CDR3 DNA: TGTGCCAGTAGCCCCGGACTAGCGGGGGCGTACGAGCAGTACTTC. It is translated as CASSPGLAGAYEQYF. The full variable domain, its missing parts supplied by reference TRBV19 and TRBJ2-7, is DGGITQSPKYLFRKEGQNVTLSCEQNLNHDAMYWYRQDPGQGLRLIYYSQIVNDFQKGDIAEGYSVSREKKESFPLTVTSAQKNPTAFYLCASSPGLAGAYEQYFGPGTRLTVT.

The rearrangement links TRBV6-5 to TRBJ2-7; 11 positions agree with TRBD1. Germline CDR1 and CDR2: MNHEY and SVGAGI. There are 13 residues in the CDR3. V dropped 5 bases and J dropped 4; count of bases not matched to a gene: 1. This CDR3 reads CASSRDRGYEQYF. For the CDR3, the DNA is TGTGCCAGCAGTAGGGACAGGGGGTACGAGCAGTACTTC.

This chain links TRBV5-1 with TRBJ2-7, with 9 bases that match TRBD1. V trimming: 0 bases; J trimming: 5 bases; junction bases outside the gene matches: 6. CDR1 is SGHRS and CDR2 is YFSETQ in the germline V gene. This CDR3 is built from 15 residues. The CDR3 nucleotides read TGCGCCAGCAGCTTGGAGGGACAGGGATACCACGAGCAGTACTTC. Encoded protein: CASSLEGQGYHEQYF.

The rearrangement uses TRBV5-1 and TRBJ1-2, with D possibly matching TRBD1 (5 bases). Germline V gene data show CDR1 as SGHRS and CDR2 as YFSETQ. The CDR3 has 13 residues. V was cut by 4 bases and J by 7 bases, with 14 bases left in between. CDR3 DNA: TGCGCCAGCAGCGTCGGGACTCAGGGTGGCTACACCTTC. It yields the protein CASSVGTQGGYTF.

The DNA of the CDR3 is TGCGCCAGCAGCTTTAGTTCGTCGGGGACCGGGGAGCTGTTTTTT. Translation: CASSFSSSGTGELFF. The V call is TRBV5-1, the J call TRBJ2-2, with D perhaps TRBD2 (5 bases). This CDR3 has 15 residues. Trimming took 2 bases from V and 5 from J, leaving 13 bases between them. The V gene's germline CDR1 is SGHRS and CDR2 YFSETQ.

The rearrangement uses TRBV19 and TRBJ1-1; 10 nucleotides agree with TRBD1. The length of the CDR3 is 13 residues. Germline assignment: CDR1 LNHDA and CDR2 SQIVND (reference sequence). The trim removed 7 bases at V and 7 bases at J, leaving 6 bases unmatched. CDR3 nucleotides: TGTGCCAGTATAGGGGACAGGGGAGGTGAAGCTTTCTTT. This sequence encodes CASIGDRGGEAFF.

This sequence joins TRBV29-1 and TRBJ2-1; 11 bases line up with TRBD1. Trimming took 1 base from V and 6 from J; bases not matched to a gene: 2. This CDR3 contains 14 residues. Germline V lookup: CDR1 SQVTM, CDR2 ANQGSEA. The CDR3 region has the DNA TGCAGCGTTGAAGGGACAGGGGGCTCCAATGAGCAGTTCTTC. Amino acid sequence: CSVEGTGGSNEQFF.

The chain is built from TRBV19 and TRBJ1-4; D gene uncertain. The CDR3 is 15 residues long. Germline values: CDR1 LNHDA, CDR2 SQIVND (reference sequence). The V and J ends lost 4 bases and 1 base respectively, with 10 bases between them. The CDR3 DNA sequence: TGTGCCAGTAGTAATGCGGTCGGAACTAATGAAAAACTGTTTTTT. Protein sequence: CASSNAVGTNEKLFF.

The rearrangement uses TRBV6-5 and TRBJ2-7; 7 nucleotides line up with TRBD2. The CDR3 runs 15 residues. The V and J ends lost 4 bases and 3 bases, in that order; junction bases with no gene match: 9. CDR1 MNHEY and CDR2 SVGAGI come from the germline V gene. Here the CDR3 reads CASSSDSGRDYEQYF. CDR3 DNA: TGTGCCAGCAGTTCTGATAGTGGGAGGGACTACGAGCAGTACTTC.

CDR3 DNA sequence: TGCAGCGTTCACCGGGACAGCCAAGAAGCTTTCTTT. Protein product: CSVHRDSQEAFF. This chain uses TRBV29-1 with TRBJ1-1; 7 nucleotides line up with TRBD1. J lost 8 bases, V lost 5 bases, and 8 bases had no gene match. Germline V gene sequence: CDR1 SQVTM, CDR2 ANQGSEA. The CDR3 sequence is 12 residues long.

With regard to this clone: Compared with germline, one end of the junction differs, possibly owing to a read error. The J gene is TRBJ2-3, the V gene TRBV18; TRBD1 agrees at 8 bases. The CDR3 spans 17 residues. Germline V lookup: CDR1 KGHSH, CDR2 LQKENI. The DNA for the CDR3 is TGTGCCAGCTCACCAACAACGACAGGGACAGGCACAGATAAGCAGTATTTT. As protein: CASSPTTTGTGTDKQYF.

This chain joins TRBV11-2 and TRBJ1-5, with 7 bases that match TRBD1. In germline, CDR1 is SGHAT, CDR2 FQNNGV. CDR3 length equals 17 residues. J lost 6 bases, V lost 1 base, and 12 bases had no gene match. CDR3 nucleotide sequence: TGTGCCAGCAGCTTAGGACAGGGTAATTTAGCAAGTCAGCCCCAGCATTTT. This sequence encodes CASSLGQGNLASQPQHF.

The genes are TRBV15 and TRBJ1-2; D remains ambiguous. The CDR3 totals 13 residues. The V gene lost 5 bases and the J gene lost 4 bases, with 11 bases spanning the gap. Germline lookup yields CDR1 LNHNV and CDR2 YYDKDF (reference sequence). The CDR3 spells CATSGRVGYGYTF. The CDR3, as DNA: TGTGCCACCAGCGGTCGGGTTGGCTATGGCTACACCTTC.

This chain uses TRBV7-9 with TRBJ1-4, with 10 bases lining up with TRBD1. The CDR3 loop spans 17 amino acids. Per germline, CDR1 SEHNR and CDR2 FQNEAQ (reference sequence). V was clipped by 0 bases and J by 7 bases; unmatched bases: 8. As DNA, the CDR3 is TGTGCCAGCAGCTTAGCCCAGACAGGGGGCAGGAGTGAAAAACTGTTTTTT. Amino acid sequence: CASSLAQTGGRSEKLFF.

V is TRBV7-2 and J is TRBJ2-1, with 10 nucleotides matching TRBD2. Germline V gene data show CDR1 as SGHTA and CDR2 as FQGNSA. The ends lost 1 base at V and 9 bases at J; junction bases unmatched: 3. The CDR3 runs 14 residues. The CDR3, as DNA: TGTGCCAGCAGCTTAGTGGCTAGCGGGAGTGAGCAGTTCTTC. It encodes CASSLVASGSEQFF.

V and J are TRBV6-5 and TRBJ2-7; 7 nucleotides match TRBD2. V shed 2 bases, J shed 5 bases, and the junction held 6 bases outside the gene matches. The CDR3 has 14 residues. Germline values: CDR1 MNHEY, CDR2 SVGAGI. Here the CDR3 reads CASSYGAGDDEQYF. The CDR3 region has the DNA TGTGCCAGCAGTTACGGGGCGGGGGACGACGAGCAGTACTTC.

This rearrangement joins TRBV6-4 to TRBJ2-6, with 9 bases that match TRBD1. The CDR3 covers 16 residues. Germline CDR1 reads MRHNA; CDR2 reads SNTAGT. V trimming: 7 bases; J trimming: 4 bases; junction bases outside the gene matches: 8. The CDR3 bases are TGTGCCAGCAACCCACAGGGGGCGCAGGGGGCCAACGTCCTGACTTTC. It encodes CASNPQGAQGANVLTF.

As DNA, the CDR3 is TGTGCCAGTAGTATTGTGCCAGGAAGCAATCAGCCCCAGCATTTT. Protein: CASSIVPGSNQPQHF. The chain couples TRBV19 to TRBJ1-5; D call uncertain. This CDR3 is built from 15 residues. In germline, CDR1 is LNHDA, CDR2 SQIVND (reference sequence). With 3 bases removed from V and 1 base from J, the gap between germline ends came to 10 bases.